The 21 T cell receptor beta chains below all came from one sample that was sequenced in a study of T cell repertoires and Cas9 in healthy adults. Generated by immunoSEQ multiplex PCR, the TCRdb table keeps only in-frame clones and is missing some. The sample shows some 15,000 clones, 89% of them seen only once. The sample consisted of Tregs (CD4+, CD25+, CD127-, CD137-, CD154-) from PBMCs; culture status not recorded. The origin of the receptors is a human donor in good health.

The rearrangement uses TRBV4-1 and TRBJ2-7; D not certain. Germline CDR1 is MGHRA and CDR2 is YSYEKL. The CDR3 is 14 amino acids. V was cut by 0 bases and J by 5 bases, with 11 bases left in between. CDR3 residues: CASSQEGQFDEQYF. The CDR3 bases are TGCGCCAGCAGCCAAGAGGGCCAGTTCGACGAGCAGTACTTC.

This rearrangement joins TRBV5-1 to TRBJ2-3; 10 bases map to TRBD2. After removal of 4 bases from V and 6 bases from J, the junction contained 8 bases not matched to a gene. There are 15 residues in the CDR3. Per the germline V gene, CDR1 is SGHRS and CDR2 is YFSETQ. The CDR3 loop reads CASSQERGGIDTQYF. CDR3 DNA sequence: TGCGCCAGCAGCCAGGAGCGGGGGGGCATCGATACGCAGTATTTT.

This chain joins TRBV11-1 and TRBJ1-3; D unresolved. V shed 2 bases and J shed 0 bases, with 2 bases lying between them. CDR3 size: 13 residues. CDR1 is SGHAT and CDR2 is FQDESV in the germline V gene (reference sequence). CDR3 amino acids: CASSLTSGNTIYF. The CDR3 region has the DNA TGTGCCAGCAGCTTAACCTCTGGAAACACCATATATTTT.

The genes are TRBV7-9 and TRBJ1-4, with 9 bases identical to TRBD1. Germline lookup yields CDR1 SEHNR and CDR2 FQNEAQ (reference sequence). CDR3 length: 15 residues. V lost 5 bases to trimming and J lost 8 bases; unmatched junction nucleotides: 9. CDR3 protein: CASSKLGQGGEKLFF. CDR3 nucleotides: TGTGCCAGCAGCAAATTGGGACAGGGAGGCGAAAAACTGTTTTTT.

DNA for the CDR3: TGTGCCAGCAGCGTAGACCGGGACAGAAGCTACAATGAGCAGTTCTTC. Its protein product is CASSVDRDRSYNEQFF. The chain carries TRBV9 and TRBJ2-1, with 7 bases that match TRBD1. J was trimmed by 3 bases and V by 0 bases; bases with no gene match: 6. From germline, CDR1 is SGDLS and CDR2 YYNGEE. The CDR3 has 16 residues.

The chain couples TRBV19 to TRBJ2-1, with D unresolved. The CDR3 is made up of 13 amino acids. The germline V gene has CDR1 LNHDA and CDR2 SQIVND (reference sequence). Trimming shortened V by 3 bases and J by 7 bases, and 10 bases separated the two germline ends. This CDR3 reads CASSIKGSNEQFF. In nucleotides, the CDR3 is TGTGCCAGTAGTATCAAGGGTAGTAATGAGCAGTTCTTC. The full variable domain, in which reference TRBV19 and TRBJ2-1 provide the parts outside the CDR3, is DGGITQSPKYLFRKEGQNVTLSCEQNLNHDAMYWYRQDPGQGLRLIYYSQIVNDFQKGDIAEGYSVSREKKESFPLTVTSAQKNPTAFYLCASSIKGSNEQFFGPGTRLTVL.

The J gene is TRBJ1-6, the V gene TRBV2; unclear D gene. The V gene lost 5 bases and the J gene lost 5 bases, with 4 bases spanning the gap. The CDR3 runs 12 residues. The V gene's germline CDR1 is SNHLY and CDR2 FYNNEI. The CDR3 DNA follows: TGTGCCAGCAGTATAGATAATTCACCCCTCCACTTT. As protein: CASSIDNSPLHF.

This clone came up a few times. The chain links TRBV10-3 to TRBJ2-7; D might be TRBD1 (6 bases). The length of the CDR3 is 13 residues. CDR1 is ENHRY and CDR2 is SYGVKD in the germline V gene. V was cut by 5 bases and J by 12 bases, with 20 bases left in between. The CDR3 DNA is TGTGCCATCAGTCCTGCCCTTGGAGTCAGGGGGTACTTC. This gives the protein CAISPALGVRGYF.

CDR3 DNA: TGTGCCTGGAGTTCGGGGGGCAACAATCAGCCCCAGCATTTT. Amino acid sequence: CAWSSGGNNQPQHF. This sequence joins TRBV30 and TRBJ1-5, with D perhaps TRBD1 (6 bases). This CDR3 is 14 amino acids long. V lost 2 bases, J lost 3 bases, and 11 bases lay in between. Germline V gene lookup returns CDR1 GTSNPN and CDR2 SVGIG (reference sequence).

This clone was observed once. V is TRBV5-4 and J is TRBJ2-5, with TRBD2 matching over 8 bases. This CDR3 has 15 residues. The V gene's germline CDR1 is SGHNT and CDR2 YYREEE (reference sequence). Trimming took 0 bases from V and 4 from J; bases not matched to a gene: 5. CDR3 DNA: TGTGCCAGCAGCTTGGGGCTAGCGGGTTCAGAGACCCAGTACTTC. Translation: CASSLGLAGSETQYF.

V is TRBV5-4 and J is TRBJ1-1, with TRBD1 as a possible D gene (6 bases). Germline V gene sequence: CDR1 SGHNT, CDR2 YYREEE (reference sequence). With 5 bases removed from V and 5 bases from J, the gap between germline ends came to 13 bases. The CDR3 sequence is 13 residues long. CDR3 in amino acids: CASSFLGGTEAFF. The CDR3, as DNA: TGTGCCAGCAGTTTTCTAGGGGGGACTGAAGCTTTCTTT.

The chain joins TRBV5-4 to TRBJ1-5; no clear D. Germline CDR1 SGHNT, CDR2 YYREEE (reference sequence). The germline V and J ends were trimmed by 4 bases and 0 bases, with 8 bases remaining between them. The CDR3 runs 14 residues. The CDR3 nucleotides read TGTGCCAGCAGCCCCTACGGTAGCAATCAGCCCCAGCATTTT. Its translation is CASSPYGSNQPQHF. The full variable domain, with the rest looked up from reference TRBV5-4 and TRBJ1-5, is ETGVTQSPTHLIKTRGQQVTLRCSSQSGHNTVSWYQQALGQGPQFIFQYYREEENGRGNFPPRFSGLQFPNYSSELNVNALELDDSALYLCASSPYGSNQPQHFGDGTRLSIL.

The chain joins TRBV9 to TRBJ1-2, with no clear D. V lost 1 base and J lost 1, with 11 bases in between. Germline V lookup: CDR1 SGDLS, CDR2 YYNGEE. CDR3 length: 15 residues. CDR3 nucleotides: TGTGCCAGCAGCGTAAGCCCCAACAGTAACTATGGCTACACCTTC. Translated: CASSVSPNSNYGYTF.

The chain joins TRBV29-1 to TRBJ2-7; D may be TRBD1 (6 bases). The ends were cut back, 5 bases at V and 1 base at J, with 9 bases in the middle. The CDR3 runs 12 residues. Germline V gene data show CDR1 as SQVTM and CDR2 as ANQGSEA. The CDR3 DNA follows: TGCAGCGTTAATCAGGGGTCCTACGAGCAGTACTTC. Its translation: CSVNQGSYEQYF.

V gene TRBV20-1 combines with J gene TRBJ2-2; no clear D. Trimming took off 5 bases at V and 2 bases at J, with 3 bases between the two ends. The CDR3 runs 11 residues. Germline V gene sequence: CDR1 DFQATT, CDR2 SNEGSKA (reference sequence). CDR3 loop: CSARNTGELFF. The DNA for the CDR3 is TGCAGTGCTCGAAACACCGGGGAGCTGTTTTTT.

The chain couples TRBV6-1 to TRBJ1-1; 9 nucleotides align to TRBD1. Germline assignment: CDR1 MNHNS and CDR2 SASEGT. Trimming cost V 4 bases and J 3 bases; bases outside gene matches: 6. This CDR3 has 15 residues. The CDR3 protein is CASSGTGARYTEAFF. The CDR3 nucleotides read TGTGCCAGCAGTGGGACAGGGGCTAGGTACACTGAAGCTTTCTTT.

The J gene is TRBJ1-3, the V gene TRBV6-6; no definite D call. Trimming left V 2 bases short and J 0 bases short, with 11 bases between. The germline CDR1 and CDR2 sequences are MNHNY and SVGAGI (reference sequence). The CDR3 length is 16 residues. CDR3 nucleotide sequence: TGTGCCAGCAGTTACGTGATGCCACGCTCTGGAAACACCATATATTTT. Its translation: CASSYVMPRSGNTIYF.

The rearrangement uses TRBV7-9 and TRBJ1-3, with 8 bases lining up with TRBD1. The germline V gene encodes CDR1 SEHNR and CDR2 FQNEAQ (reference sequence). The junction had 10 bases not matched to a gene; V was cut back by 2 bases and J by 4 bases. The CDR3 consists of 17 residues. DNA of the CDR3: TGTGCCAGCAGCTTAACCAGACAGGGGAGAAGGGGAAACACCATATATTTT. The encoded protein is CASSLTRQGRRGNTIYF. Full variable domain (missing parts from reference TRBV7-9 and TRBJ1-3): DTGVSQNPRHKITKRGQNVTFRCDPISEHNRLYWYRQTLGQGPEFLTYFQNEAQLEKSRLLSDRFSAERPKGSFSTLEIQRTEQGDSAMYLCASSLTRQGRRGNTIYFGEGSWLTVV.

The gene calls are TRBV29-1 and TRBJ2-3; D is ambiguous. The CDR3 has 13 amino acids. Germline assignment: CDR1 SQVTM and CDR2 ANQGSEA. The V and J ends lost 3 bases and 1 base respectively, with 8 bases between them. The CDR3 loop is CSVEAPRTDTQYF. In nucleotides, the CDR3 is TGCAGCGTTGAGGCCCCTCGCACAGATACGCAGTATTTT.

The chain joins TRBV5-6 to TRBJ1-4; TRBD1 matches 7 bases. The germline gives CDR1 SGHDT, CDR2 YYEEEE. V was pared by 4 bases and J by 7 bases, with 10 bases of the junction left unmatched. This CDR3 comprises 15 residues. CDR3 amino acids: CASSASQGPGEKLFF. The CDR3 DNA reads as TGTGCCAGCAGCGCCTCACAGGGGCCCGGTGAAAAACTGTTTTTT.

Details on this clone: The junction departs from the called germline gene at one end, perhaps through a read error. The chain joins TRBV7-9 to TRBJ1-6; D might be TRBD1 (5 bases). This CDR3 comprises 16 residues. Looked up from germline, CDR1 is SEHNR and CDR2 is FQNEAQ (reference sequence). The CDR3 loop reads CASSLGGGVTDSALHF. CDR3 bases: TGTGCCAGCAGCTTAGGAGGAGGGGTGACTGATTCAGCCCTCCACTTT.